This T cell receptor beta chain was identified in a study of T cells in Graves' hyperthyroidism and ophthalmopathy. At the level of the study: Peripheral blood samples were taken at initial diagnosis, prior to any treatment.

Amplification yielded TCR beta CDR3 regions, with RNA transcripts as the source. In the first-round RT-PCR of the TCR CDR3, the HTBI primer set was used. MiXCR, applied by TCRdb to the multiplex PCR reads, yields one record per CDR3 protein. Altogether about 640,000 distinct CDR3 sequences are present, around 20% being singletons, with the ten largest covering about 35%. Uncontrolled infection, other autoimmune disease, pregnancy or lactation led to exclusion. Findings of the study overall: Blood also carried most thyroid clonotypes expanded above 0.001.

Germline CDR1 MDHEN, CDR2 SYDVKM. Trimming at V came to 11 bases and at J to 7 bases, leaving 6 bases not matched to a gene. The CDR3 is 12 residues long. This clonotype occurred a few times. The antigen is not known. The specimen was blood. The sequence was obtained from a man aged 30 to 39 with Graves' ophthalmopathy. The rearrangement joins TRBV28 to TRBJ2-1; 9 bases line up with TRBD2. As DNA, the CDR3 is TGTGCCGCCAAGACTAGCGGAAATGAGCAGTTCTTC. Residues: CAAKTSGNEQFF.